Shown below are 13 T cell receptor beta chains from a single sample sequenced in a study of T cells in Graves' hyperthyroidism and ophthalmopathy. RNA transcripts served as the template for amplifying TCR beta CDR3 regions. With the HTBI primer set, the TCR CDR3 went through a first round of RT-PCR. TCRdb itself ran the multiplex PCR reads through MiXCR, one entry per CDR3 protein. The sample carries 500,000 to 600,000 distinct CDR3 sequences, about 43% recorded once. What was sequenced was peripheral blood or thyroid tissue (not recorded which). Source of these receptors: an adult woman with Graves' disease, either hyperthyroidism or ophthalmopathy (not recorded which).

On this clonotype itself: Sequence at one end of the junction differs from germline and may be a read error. Here the CDR3 reads CASSLWTVQETQYF. In DNA form, the CDR3 reads TGCGCCAGCAGCCTATGGACGGTTCAGGAGACCCAGTACTTC. The rearrangement links TRBV7-2 to TRBJ2-5; the D is unclear. CDR3 length: 14 residues. Germline V gene data show CDR1 as SGHTA and CDR2 as FQGNSA.

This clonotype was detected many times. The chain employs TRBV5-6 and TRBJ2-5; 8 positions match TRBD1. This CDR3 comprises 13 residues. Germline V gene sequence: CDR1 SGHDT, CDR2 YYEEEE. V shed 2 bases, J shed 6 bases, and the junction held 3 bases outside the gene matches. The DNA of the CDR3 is TGTGCCAGCAGCTTCCCAGGGGGCAAGACCCAGTACTTC. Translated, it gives CASSFPGGKTQYF.

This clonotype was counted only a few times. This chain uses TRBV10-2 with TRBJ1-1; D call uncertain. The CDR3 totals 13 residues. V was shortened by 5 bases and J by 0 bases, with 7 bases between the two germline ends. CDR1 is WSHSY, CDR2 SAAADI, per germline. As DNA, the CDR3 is TGCGCCAGCAGTAAATACATGAACACTGAAGCTTTCTTT. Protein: CASSKYMNTEAFF.

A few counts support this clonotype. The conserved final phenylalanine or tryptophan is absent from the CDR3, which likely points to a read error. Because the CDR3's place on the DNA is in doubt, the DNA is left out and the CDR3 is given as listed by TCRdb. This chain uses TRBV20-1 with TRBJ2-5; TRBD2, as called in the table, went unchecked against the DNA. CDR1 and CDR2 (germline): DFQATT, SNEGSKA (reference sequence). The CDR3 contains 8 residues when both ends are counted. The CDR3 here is CSAIARTS.

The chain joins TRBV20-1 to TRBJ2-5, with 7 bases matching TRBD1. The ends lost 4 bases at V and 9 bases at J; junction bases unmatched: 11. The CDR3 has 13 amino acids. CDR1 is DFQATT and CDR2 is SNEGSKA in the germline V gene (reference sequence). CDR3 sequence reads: CSATGTVLGPQYF. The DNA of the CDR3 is TGCAGTGCTACGGGGACAGTGTTGGGGCCCCAGTACTTC.

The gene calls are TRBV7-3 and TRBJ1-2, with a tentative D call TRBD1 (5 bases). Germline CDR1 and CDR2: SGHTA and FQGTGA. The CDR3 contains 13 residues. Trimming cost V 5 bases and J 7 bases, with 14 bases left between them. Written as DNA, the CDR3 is TGTGCCAGCAGCCCCGGGACCGCCCCTGGCTACACCTTC. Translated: CASSPGTAPGYTF.

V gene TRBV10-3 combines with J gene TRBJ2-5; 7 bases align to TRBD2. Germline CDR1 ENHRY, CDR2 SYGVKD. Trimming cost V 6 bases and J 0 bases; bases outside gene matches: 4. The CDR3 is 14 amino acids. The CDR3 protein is CAIRGGTYQETQYF. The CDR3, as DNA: TGTGCCATCAGGGGGGGGACCTACCAAGAGACCCAGTACTTC.

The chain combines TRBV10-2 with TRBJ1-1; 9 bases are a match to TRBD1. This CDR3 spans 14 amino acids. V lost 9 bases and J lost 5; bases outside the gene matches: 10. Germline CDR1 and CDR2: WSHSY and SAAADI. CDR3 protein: CASRYRGQETEAFF. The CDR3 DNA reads TGCGCCAGTAGATACAGGGGGCAAGAAACTGAAGCTTTCTTT.

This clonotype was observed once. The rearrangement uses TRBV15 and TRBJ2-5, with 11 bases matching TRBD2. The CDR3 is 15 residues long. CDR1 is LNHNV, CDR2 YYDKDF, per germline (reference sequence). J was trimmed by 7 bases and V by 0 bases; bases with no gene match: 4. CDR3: CATSRELAGAGTQYF. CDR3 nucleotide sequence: TGTGCCACCAGCAGAGAACTAGCGGGAGCGGGGACCCAGTACTTC.

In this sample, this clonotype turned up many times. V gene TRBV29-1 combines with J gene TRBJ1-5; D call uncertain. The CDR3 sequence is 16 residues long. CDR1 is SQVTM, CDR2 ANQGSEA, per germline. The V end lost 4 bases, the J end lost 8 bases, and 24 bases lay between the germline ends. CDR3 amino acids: CSVALNGLSWMEPQHF. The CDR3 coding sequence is TGCAGCGTTGCTCTAAACGGCCTTTCTTGGATGGAGCCCCAGCATTTT.

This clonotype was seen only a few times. CDR3 nucleotides: TGTGCCAGCAGTGCTTCAGGGATATTCGAGCAGTACTTC. Encoded protein: CASSASGIFEQYF. The genes are TRBV6-5 and TRBJ2-7, with D maybe TRBD1 (5 bases). This CDR3 spans 13 amino acids. Germline CDR1 is MNHEY and CDR2 is SVGAGI. V lost 5 bases, J lost 6 bases, and 14 bases lay in between.

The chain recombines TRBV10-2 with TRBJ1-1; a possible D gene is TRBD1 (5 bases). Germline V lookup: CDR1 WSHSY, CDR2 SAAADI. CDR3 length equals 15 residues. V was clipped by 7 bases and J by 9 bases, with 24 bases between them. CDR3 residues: CASIGSFRGSLKAFF. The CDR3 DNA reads TGCGCCAGCATCGGGTCCTTTAGGGGCTCGCTTAAAGCTTTCTTT.

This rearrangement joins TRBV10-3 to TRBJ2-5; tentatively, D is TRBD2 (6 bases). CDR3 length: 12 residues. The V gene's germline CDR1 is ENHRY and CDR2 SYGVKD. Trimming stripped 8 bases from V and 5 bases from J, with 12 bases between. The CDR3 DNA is TGTGCCATCCGCACTAGCTCTGAGACCCAGTACTTC. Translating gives CAIRTSSETQYF.